The sequence of this TCR beta chain was determined in a study of blood T cells in healthy people across ages. In its sample, this clonotype was seen a few times. Its target is unknown. The use of a sample-barcoded 5' primer and a J-beta primer mix characterized a second PCR of roughly 6 to 11 cycles. Unique molecular identifiers of 12 random nucleotides labeled each cDNA. Each single sample gave us at least 2.5 million CDR3-containing paired-end reads. TCRdb re-derived calls from the 5' RACE reads in MiXCR, one entry per CDR3 protein. The table includes more than 700,000 distinct CDR3 sequences, 35% to 60% detected once. Study-wide points: A strong correlation between TCR beta diversity and naive T cell percentage was seen. TCR beta diversity per million T cells fell roughly linearly with age.

The length of the CDR3 is 15 residues. Germline V gene lookup returns CDR1 SGDLS and CDR2 YYNGEE. Trimming stripped 1 base from V and 8 bases from J, with 18 bases between. The TCR originated in an elderly man in good health. This rearrangement joins TRBV9 to TRBJ1-2; a possible D gene is TRBD1 (5 bases). What was sequenced was blood. CDR3 coding DNA: TGTGCCAGCAGCGTAAAAATTCAGACAGACAACGGCTACACCTTC. Translating gives CASSVKIQTDNGYTF.